This T cell receptor beta chain was profiled in a study of tumor and adjacent non-tumor tissue in lung cancer. Regarding the study as a whole: TCR diversity was significantly greater in tumor than normal lung tissue.

This clonotype showed up just a few times. The antigen is not known. Its ends do not fully match the called genes, so a read error is possible. A modified ARM-PCR protocol with three rounds of nested PCR amplified TCRbeta. TCRdb redid the calling of the multiplex PCR reads with MiXCR, one entry per CDR3 protein. This table holds around 79,000 distinct CDR3 sequences, 55% to 80% found once. RNA was extracted from bulk tissue without any cell sorting. The material sequenced was lung tumor tissue. The TCR sequence derives from a woman in her 40s with non-small cell lung cancer.

CDR3 sequence (DNA): TGCAGTACTAGCGGGAGTGCCTACGAGCAGTACTTC. Its translation: CSTSGSAYEQYF. The chain carries TRBV20-1 and TRBJ2-7, with 11 bases identical to TRBD2. Germline CDR1 is DFQATT and CDR2 is SNEGSKA (reference sequence). The CDR3 contains 12 residues.